This TCR beta chain was captured by sequencing in a study of regulatory T cells in long-lasting Graves disease. General study points: Newly diagnosed disease favored TRBV20-1 and TRBJ2-1 over persistent disease.

CDR3 regions were amplified by Arm-PCR using iRepertoire HTBI primers to build TCR beta libraries. TCRdb reanalysed the multiplex PCR reads using MiXCR and keeps one entry per CDR3 protein. The profile shows about 520,000 distinct CDR3 sequences, approximately 12% of them singletons. A remark on this clonotype: Its antigen is not identified.

Germline assignment: CDR1 MDHEN and CDR2 SYDVKM. With 6 bases clipped from V and 8 bases from J, the junction kept 8 bases outside the gene matches. There are 15 residues in the CDR3. Time point described: newly diagnosed GD, antithyroid drugs for less than 3 months. The TCR library used RNA extracted from PBMCs. Peripheral blood, about 9 milliliters per patient, was collected in EDTA tubes. This sample was also put to use in a study of T cells in Graves' hyperthyroidism and ophthalmopathy.

The V gene is TRBV28, the J gene TRBJ2-1; TRBD2 matches at 12 bases. The origin of this receptor is a woman in her 30s with Graves disease. Sequenced material: peripheral blood mononuclear cells (PBMCs), taken at new diagnosis, from a patient treated with antithyroid drugs. CDR3 bases: TGTGCCAGCAGCCACGCTAGCGGGAGGGCCGATGAGCAGTTCTTC. Its protein product is CASSHASGRADEQFF.